These T cell receptor beta chains were read from a single sample in a study of blood T cells in healthy people across ages. MiXCR, run by TCRdb on the 5' RACE reads, gives a single entry per CDR3 protein. The sample carries approximately 780,000 distinct CDR3 sequences, around a quarter recorded once. The same data also went into a second study, on T cells of mothers and their children.

Input material: blood. These receptors originate from a boy aged 5-17 years in good health. The CDR3 runs from the conserved cysteine through the conserved F or W. The order of the fields is CDR3 length, clone size, V gene, D gene, J gene, CDR3 DNA, CDR3 protein. A D gene is named only where the DNA matches it firmly. For some rows the clone size is stated as once, few or many, or as a class when expanded; others skip it.

19	few	TRBV4-1	TRBD1	TRBJ2-4	TGCGCCAGCGAACCGGGCAATGGACAGGGGAGGGTTGGCAAAAGCATTCAGTACTTC	CASEPGNGQGRVGKSIQYF
16	NA	TRBV7-9	TRBD1	TRBJ2-4	TGTGCCAGCAGCTACGGGACAGGGGGCGCCTGGGACATTCAGTACTTC	CASSYGTGGAWDIQYF
15	NA	TRBV29-1	NA	TRBJ2-7	TGCAGCGTTGAAGGGGGAACGGAGGCCTCCTACGAGCAGTACTTC	CSVEGGTEASYEQYF
12	few	TRBV14	NA	TRBJ1-1	TGTGCCAGCAGCCCAGACAGAAGGGGAGCTTTCTTT	CASSPDRRGAFF
17	NA	TRBV20-1	NA	TRBJ1-4	TGCAGTGCTAGAGTTGGGGAGAGAGGCCCAACTAATGAAAAACTGTTTTTT	CSARVGERGPTNEKLFF
13	NA	TRBV29-1	NA	TRBJ2-1	TGCAGCGTAGATAGTCTGGACCATAGAGAGTGGTTCTTC	CSVDSLDHREWFF
16	NA	TRBV10-3	NA	TRBJ2-4	TGTGCCATCAGTGATGCCACTGCGAAAGCCAAAAACATTCAGTACTTC	CAISDATAKAKNIQYF
15	few	TRBV6-1	NA	TRBJ2-7	TGTGCCAGCAGTGGTTCAGGCGCCGGTGCTTACGAGCAGTACTTC	CASSGSGAGAYEQYF
12	few	TRBV11-2	NA	TRBJ2-1	TGTGCCAGCAGCTTGTGGCGAAATGAGCAGTTCTTC	CASSLWRNEQFF
16	NA	TRBV6-5	NA	TRBJ2-3	TGTGCCAGCAGTTACTCGAATCGGGGGCGGGGAGATACGCAGTATTTT	CASSYSNRGRGDTQYF
15	NA	TRBV15	NA	TRBJ2-1	TGTGCCACCAGCAGAGGTGGTAGCTCCTACAATGAGCAGTTCTTC	CATSRGGSSYNEQFF
12	few	TRBV30	NA	TRBJ2-7	TGTGCCTGGAGTGTGGGTTCCTACGAGCAGTACTTC	CAWSVGSYEQYF
14	NA	TRBV11-2	NA	TRBJ2-7	TGTGCCAGCAGCGGGGGGGCGGCGGGCTACGAGCAGTACTTC	CASSGGAAGYEQYF
19	NA	TRBV10-3	NA	TRBJ2-1	TGTGCCATCACCGGGGGACAGGGGATAGCGGGGGGCCCCTCGGATGAGCAGTTCTTC	CAITGGQGIAGGPSDEQFF
12	NA	TRBV5-5	TRBD1	TRBJ1-1	TGTGCCAGCAGCTTCTCACCAGGGGGAGCTTTCTTT	CASSFSPGGAFF
15	many	TRBV5-1	NA	TRBJ2-2	TGCGCCAGCAGCTTGAGCGGCACCAACACCGGGGAGCTGTTTTTT	CASSLSGTNTGELFF
13	many	TRBV29-1	TRBD1	TRBJ2-3	TGCAGCGTTGAAGGGACAGGTGGGCTTTCGCAGTATTTT	CSVEGTGGLSQYF
13	few	TRBV20-1	NA	TRBJ2-1	TGCAGTGCTAGAGCGCCTGGCTACAATGAGCAGTTCTTC	CSARAPGYNEQFF
16	NA	TRBV9	NA	TRBJ2-4	TGTGCCAGCGGACCTGGGGGTCAACTAGCCAAAAACATTCAGTACTTC	CASGPGGQLAKNIQYF
16	many	TRBV5-6	NA	TRBJ2-6	TGTGCCAGCAGCTTGATCGGGATCTCTGGGGCCAACGTCCTGACTTTC	CASSLIGISGANVLTF
15	few	TRBV4-2	NA	TRBJ2-3	TGTGCCAGCAGCCAAGATGGAGGGAGTAGGGATACGCAGTATTTT	CASSQDGGSRDTQYF
18	NA	TRBV20-1	TRBD2	TRBJ2-3	TGCAGTGCTAGTTCTGACGGACTAGCGGGAGGAGGAGGAGATACGCAGTATTTT	CSASSDGLAGGGGDTQYF
18	few	TRBV28	TRBD1	TRBJ2-6	TGTGCCAGCAGTTCCCCGGGACAGGGGGCTGGTGGGGCCAACGTCCTGACTTTC	CASSSPGQGAGGANVLTF
16	few	TRBV12-3/TRBV12-4	NA	TRBJ2-6	TGTGCCAGCAGCTCTCAAAGGGGGGCTGGGGCCAACGTCCTGACTTTC	CASSSQRGAGANVLTF
14	few	TRBV27	TRBD1	TRBJ1-4	TGTGCCAGCAGTCGGACAGGGAGGTACGAAAAACTGTTTTTT	CASSRTGRYEKLFF
13	NA	TRBV10-3	TRBD2	TRBJ2-7	TGTGCCATCAGTGGGGCTAGCGGGACCGAGCAGTACTTC	CAISGASGTEQYF
15	few	TRBV10-3	TRBD1	TRBJ1-3	TGTGCCATCAGTGCCGGGGACAGCTCTGGAAACACCATATATTTT	CAISAGDSSGNTIYF
18	few	TRBV28	TRBD2	TRBJ2-1	TGTGCCAGCATCTTTCACGGGGTAACCGGGACTAGCTCCAATGAGCAGTTCTTC	CASIFHGVTGTSSNEQFF
14	NA	TRBV5-1	NA	TRBJ1-2	TGCGCCAGCAGCTCGGTGGCCAGGGGAAATGGCTACACCTTC	CASSSVARGNGYTF
17	NA	TRBV7-3	TRBD2	TRBJ2-5	TGTGCCAGCAGCTTACGAGCGGGGCCCTACTCTTCAGAGACCCAGTACTTC	CASSLRAGPYSSETQYF
15	NA	TRBV4-3	TRBD1	TRBJ1-2	TGCGCCAGCAGCCAAGGCCCGGGACAGGGAAATGGCTACACCTTC	CASSQGPGQGNGYTF
14	NA	TRBV7-3	NA	TRBJ1-2	TGTGCCAGCAGCTTAATCGGGGGAGACTCAGGCTACACCTTC	CASSLIGGDSGYTF
16	NA	TRBV10-1	NA	TRBJ1-4	TGCGCCAGCAGTGAGTCCAACAGGGAAAGTGATGAAAAACTGTTTTTT	CASSESNRESDEKLFF
17	NA	TRBV20-1	TRBD2	TRBJ2-7	TGCAGTGCTAGCACTCCGTATAGCGGGGGTGAATACTACGAGCAGTACTTC	CSASTPYSGGEYYEQYF
17	NA	TRBV12-3/TRBV12-4	NA	TRBJ1-1	TGTGCCAGCAGTTTGCGGGGCCTAGGGTACATGAACACTGAAGCTTTCTTT	CASSLRGLGYMNTEAFF
16	few	TRBV4-1	NA	TRBJ2-2	TGTGCCAGCAGCCAAGGAAGATTGGGGGCGGGCGGGGAGCTGTTTTTT	CASSQGRLGAGGELFF
15	few	TRBV6-6	TRBD2	TRBJ2-3	TGTGCCAGCAGTTACCCCGGGGGGGTCACAGATACGCAGTATTTT	CASSYPGGVTDTQYF
13	few	TRBV11-2	NA	TRBJ2-3	TGTGCCAGCAGCTTGGAACACTGGGATACGCAGTATTTT	CASSLEHWDTQYF
15	NA	TRBV6-5	NA	TRBJ1-4	TGTGCCAGCAGTTCCCGGGCTGGGGGCATAAAAAAACTGTCTTTT	CASSSRAGGIKKLSF
15	NA	TRBV20-1	NA	TRBJ2-1	TGCAGTGCCAGAGGCGGACCGAGCTCCTACAATGAGCAGTTCTTC	CSARGGPSSYNEQFF
17	NA	TRBV6-5	NA	TRBJ2-7	TGTGCCAGCAGTTACTCGTTGTCCGGGACCGGAAACTACGAGCAGTACTTC	CASSYSLSGTGNYEQYF
15	NA	TRBV9	NA	TRBJ2-7	TGTGCCAGCAGCGTAGGGGCCCGGGGGCGGTACGAGCAGTACTTC	CASSVGARGRYEQYF